This TCR beta chain is drawn from a study of T cell responses to AZD1222 COVID-19 vaccine. TCRdb keeps only in-frame clones here, not all; method: immunoSEQ multiplex PCR. The data contain approximately 170,000 clones, 80% to 90% of them singletons. As to this clone: Its antigen is undetermined.

Study-wide findings and caveats: Once two AZD1222 doses were given, Spike-specific TCR breadth and depth went up. The donor cohort was predominantly white British with a female majority, and clonal diversity may have been underestimated. Reports indicate that nearly half of spike-specific TCRs are directed at unmutated variant regions.

CDR3 length equals 15 residues. CDR1 SGHRS and CDR2 YFSETQ come from the germline V gene. Deletions cut 3 bases from V and 1 base from J, with 10 bases between. The sequencing here drew on peripheral blood, taken on day 0 of AZD1222 vaccination. This TCR came from an adult in good health. The rearrangement links TRBV5-1 to TRBJ2-2; D ambiguous. CDR3 sequence (DNA): TGCGCCAGCAGCTCCACCCCGGGGAACACCGGGGAGCTGTTTTTT. It is translated as CASSSTPGNTGELFF.